Listed here is a single TCR beta chain. The sample originates from a study of OX40 agonist ivuxolimab in advanced cancers. In the study overall: Hepatocellular carcinoma, melanoma, renal cell or head and neck cancer was diagnosed in the dose-escalation patients. Patients were roughly 83% male with ages roughly 20 to 85, mean about 54.

The protocol was immunoSEQ multiplex PCR, while the TCRdb copy is restricted to in-frame clones and leaves out a portion. The sample holds 50,000 to 65,000 clones, approximately 90% seen once. Germline lookup yields CDR1 GTSNPN and CDR2 SVGIG (reference sequence). CDR3 size: 12 residues. V gave up 8 bases and J gave up 0 bases, with 10 bases separating them. The TCR was taken from an adult with an advanced solid tumor such as melanoma, head and neck, liver or kidney cancer. The material was CD4+ or CD8+ T cells sorted from blood, obtained in a trial of the OX40 agonist ivuxolimab. The J gene is TRBJ1-1, the V gene TRBV30; perhaps TRBD1 as D (6 bases). CDR3: CATGGLNTEAFF. Written as DNA, the CDR3 is TGTGCCACCGGGGGCCTGAACACTGAAGCTTTCTTT.